These 13 T cell receptor beta chains originate from one sample sequenced in a study of cytomegalovirus exposure and HLA in healthy donors. PCR was performed using 60 Vbeta and 13 Jbeta primers. Method: immunoSEQ multiplex PCR; TCRdb's copy keeps in-frame clones and lacks some. The table lists about 110,000 clones, around 79% of them singletons. The sequenced material came from PBMCs. All receptors derive from a woman aged 25 to 45 in good health and CMV-seronegative.

This clone was recorded once. CDR3 amino acids: CASSLDTIQEQYF. The CDR3 region has the DNA TGTGCCAGCAGCTTAGACACGATTCAAGAGCAGTACTTC. J is TRBJ2-7 and V is TRBV7-2; the D is unclear. CDR1 and CDR2 (germline): SGHTA, FQGNSA. V lost 1 base, J lost 7 bases, and 11 bases lay in between. The CDR3 has 13 residues.

The chain couples TRBV2 to TRBJ1-2, with 8 bases identical to TRBD1. Per germline, CDR1 SNHLY and CDR2 FYNNEI. The CDR3 is 14 residues long. The J segment lost 2 bases and the V segment lost 7 bases, leaving 6 bases of the junction unmatched. DNA of the CDR3: TGTGCCAGCATAGACAGGGGCGGGAACTATGGCTACACCTTC. As protein: CASIDRGGNYGYTF.

The genes are TRBV28 and TRBJ2-7; no clear D gene. The CDR3 is made up of 14 amino acids. The V end was cut by 2 bases, the J end by 3 bases, with 11 bases between. Germline assignment: CDR1 MDHEN and CDR2 SYDVKM. The CDR3 nucleotides read TGTGCCAGCAGTTTAACCGACTTAAGCTACGAGCAGTACTTC. It encodes CASSLTDLSYEQYF.

This rearrangement joins TRBV5-6 to TRBJ2-1; no clear D. CDR3 length: 12 amino acids. Trimming pared 1 base from V and 5 bases from J, leaving 4 bases between. Germline V CDR1 and CDR2: SGHDT, YYEEEE. The CDR3 bases are TGTGCCAGCAGCTTGTTCGACAATGAGCAGTTCTTC. It encodes CASSLFDNEQFF.

This clone showed up just once. The rearrangement uses TRBV25-1 and TRBJ2-3; D perhaps matches TRBD1 (6 bases). Germline V lookup: CDR1 MGHDK, CDR2 SYGVNS. The CDR3 loop spans 15 amino acids. The germline V and J ends were trimmed by 6 bases and 1 base, with 14 bases remaining between them. The CDR3 loop reads CASSEQGSGTDTQYF. CDR3 in DNA: TGTGCCAGCAGCGAACAGGGATCAGGCACAGATACGCAGTATTTT.

The J gene is TRBJ1-1, the V gene TRBV4-3; TRBD1 matches 12 bases. Germline CDR1 and CDR2: LGHNA and YSLEER. V lost 4 bases, J lost 3 bases, and 6 bases stayed unmatched. This CDR3 has 16 residues. In DNA form, the CDR3 reads TGCGCCAGCAGCCGGGGACAGGGGGCTTTTGACACTGAAGCTTTCTTT. This translates into CASSRGQGAFDTEAFF.

The chain carries TRBV29-1 and TRBJ2-2; D is unclear. The CDR3 totals 12 residues. The ends were cut back, 2 bases at V and 8 bases at J, with 9 bases in the middle. The germline V gene encodes CDR1 SQVTM and CDR2 ANQGSEA. The CDR3 coding sequence is TGCAGCGTTGAATTTAGCTCGGGGGAGCTGTTTTTT. Protein sequence: CSVEFSSGELFF.

V is TRBV4-3 and J is TRBJ2-7; 7 bases align to TRBD1. The V gene's germline CDR1 is LGHNA and CDR2 YSLEER. The CDR3 is 13 amino acids. The ends lost 5 bases at V and 6 bases at J; junction bases unmatched: 7. CDR3 loop: CASSARTGSEQYF. The CDR3 bases are TGCGCCAGCAGCGCACGGACAGGTTCCGAGCAGTACTTC.

A few counts support this clone. V is TRBV5-1 and J is TRBJ2-1; 9 nucleotides align to TRBD1. The CDR3 sequence is 14 residues long. With 5 bases clipped from V and 3 bases from J, the junction kept 3 bases outside the gene matches. From germline, CDR1 is SGHRS and CDR2 YFSETQ. CDR3 in amino acids: CASRGTGNYNEQFF. DNA of the CDR3: TGCGCCAGCAGGGGGACAGGGAACTACAATGAGCAGTTCTTC.

CDR3 in DNA: TGTGCCAGCAGCTTAGTAACAGTATACGATTCACCCCTCCACTTT. As protein: CASSLVTVYDSPLHF. This chain connects TRBV7-8 to TRBJ1-6, with D hard to call. Germline V CDR1 and CDR2: SGHVS, FQNEAQ. CDR3 size: 15 residues. Trimming stripped 1 base from V and 8 bases from J, with 12 bases between.

This rearrangement joins TRBV7-6 to TRBJ2-7; D might be TRBD2 (6 bases). The CDR3 has 15 amino acids. Trimming cost V 5 bases and J 6 bases, with 20 bases left between them. Germline V gene lookup returns CDR1 SGHVS and CDR2 FNYEAQ. In DNA, the CDR3 is TGTGCCAGCAGCCAGGGTCAGGACGGGGGTCCCGAGCAGTACTTC. Its protein product is CASSQGQDGGPEQYF.

V is TRBV7-9 and J is TRBJ1-1; possibly TRBD1 for D (6 bases). V shed 5 bases and J shed 1 base, with 11 bases lying between them. The CDR3 totals 14 residues. CDR1 is SEHNR, CDR2 FQNEAQ, per germline (reference sequence). CDR3 DNA sequence: TGTGCCAGCAGCCAGTGGACAGCGAACACTGAAGCTTTCTTT. Amino acids: CASSQWTANTEAFF. The whole variable domain, remainder taken from reference TRBV7-9 and TRBJ1-1, is DTGVSQNPRHKITKRGQNVTFRCDPISEHNRLYWYRQTLGQGPEFLTYFQNEAQLEKSRLLSDRFSAERPKGSFSTLEIQRTEQGDSAMYLCASSQWTANTEAFFGQGTRLTVV.

The chain links TRBV27 to TRBJ2-7; 9 bases fit TRBD1. Germline V CDR1 and CDR2: MNHEY, SMNVEV (reference sequence). This CDR3 region has 14 residues. Germline trimming cut 6 bases from V and 3 bases from J; bases unmatched to any gene: 6. The CDR3 nucleotides read TGTGCCAGCAGGCGGGACAGGGATCTCTACGAGCAGTACTTC. This codes for CASRRDRDLYEQYF.